Following are 24 T cell receptor beta chains from one sample sequenced in a study of blood T cell repertoires in COVID-19. Sequenced by immunoSEQ multiplex PCR; TCRdb stores in-frame clones only, minus some. This sample yields 200,000 to 250,000 clones, of which 83% are seen a single time; 7.4% belongs to the top ten. Specimen: peripheral blood. The receptors stem from a woman in her forties or fifties with acute or convalescent COVID-19.

In this sample, this clone turned up once. Distinct nucleotide sequences in the sample also encode this CDR3. The chain carries TRBV28 and TRBJ2-7; weak D call: TRBD2 (5 bases). The CDR3 runs to 14 residues. Germline V CDR1 and CDR2: MDHEN, SYDVKM. Trimming pared 1 base from V and 4 bases from J, leaving 11 bases between. The DNA of the CDR3 is TGTGCCAGCAGTTTATTCGGCGGGTCGTACGAGCAGTACTTC. It translates to CASSLFGGSYEQYF.

The J gene is TRBJ2-7, the V gene TRBV12-2; TRBD2, the table's D call, was not compared with the DNA. TRBV12-2 is a pseudogene. CDR3 size: 18 residues. The CDR3 protein is CASRLGGLGTSESYEQYF. DNA for the CDR3: TGTGCAAGTCGCTTAGGGGGGTTGGGGACTAGCGAGTCCTACGAGCAGTACTTC.

The rearrangement links TRBV5-5 to TRBJ1-1; 7 nucleotides align to TRBD1. Germline-derived CDR1 and CDR2 are SGHKS and YYEKEE (reference sequence). The CDR3 length is 14 residues. V was pared by 4 bases and J by 4 bases, with 7 bases of the junction left unmatched. This chain's CDR3 is CASSAIHRGTEAFF. In nucleotides, the CDR3 is TGTGCCAGCAGCGCCATCCACAGGGGCACTGAAGCTTTCTTT.

The rearrangement links TRBV11-2 to TRBJ1-1; possibly TRBD1 for D (5 bases). The germline V and J ends were trimmed by 0 bases and 8 bases, with 10 bases remaining between them. Germline values: CDR1 SGHAT, CDR2 FQNNGV. The CDR3 extends over 13 amino acids. The CDR3 DNA follows: TGTGCCAGCAGCTTAGACCTGCGGGGGGAAGCTTTCTTT. Its translation: CASSLDLRGEAFF.

This rearrangement joins TRBV7-9 to TRBJ2-2, with TRBD1 identical over 9 bases. CDR1 is SEHNR, CDR2 FQNEAQ, per germline (reference sequence). This CDR3 region has 17 residues. J gave up 2 bases and V 1 base, and 5 bases lay outside the gene matches. CDR3 DNA: TGTGCCAGCAGCTTAGGGGGACAGGGCCTTAACACCGGGGAGCTGTTTTTT. It codes for CASSLGGQGLNTGELFF.

As DNA, the CDR3 is TGTGCCAGCTCCCTAGCGGGGCCACCCCTCCACTTT. This encodes CASSLAGPPLHF. The rearrangement links TRBV12-3 or TRBV12-4 to TRBJ1-6, with D tentatively TRBD1 (5 bases). The CDR3 totals 12 residues. Trimming took off 8 bases at V and 11 bases at J, with 13 bases between the two ends.

This chain joins TRBV4-2 and TRBJ2-1, with 10 bases that match TRBD1. CDR3 length: 16 residues. CDR1 is LGHNA, CDR2 YNFKEQ, per germline. V was pared by 0 bases and J by 4 bases, with 3 bases of the junction left unmatched. CDR3 sequence reads: CASSQDWDRGYNEQFF. CDR3 nucleotides: TGTGCCAGCAGCCAAGATTGGGACAGGGGATACAATGAGCAGTTCTTC.

The chain recombines TRBV3-1 (or the pseudogene TRBV3-2) with TRBJ2-2; D unresolved. Germline V gene data show CDR1 as LGHDT and CDR2 as YNNKEL (reference sequence). This CDR3 contains 17 residues. V lost 0 bases and J 0 bases, leaving 11 bases between the germline ends. The CDR3 spells CASSQEVGQANTGELFF. CDR3 sequence (DNA): TGTGCCAGCAGCCAAGAAGTTGGCCAGGCGAACACCGGGGAGCTGTTTTTT.

The rearrangement links TRBV19 to TRBJ2-7, with D possibly TRBD2 on 5 matching bases. The CDR3 runs to 12 residues. Germline CDR1 reads LNHDA; CDR2 reads SQIVND (reference sequence). The V gene lost 3 bases and the J gene lost 5 bases, with 8 bases spanning the gap. The CDR3 protein is CASSMREHEQYF. The CDR3 DNA follows: TGTGCCAGTAGTATGAGGGAGCACGAGCAGTACTTC.

Comment on this clone: Other DNA sequences from this sample encode an identical CDR3 as well. The chain recombines TRBV10-3 with TRBJ1-4; TRBD1 might be the D (6 bases). The CDR3 runs 15 residues. CDR1 is ENHRY and CDR2 is SYGVKD in the germline V gene. V shed 6 bases and J shed 0 bases, with 11 bases lying between them. CDR3 residues: CAISRDTSTNEKLFF. For the CDR3, the DNA is TGTGCCATCAGCCGGGACACCTCAACTAATGAAAAACTGTTTTTT.

This clone has a single count. The J gene is TRBJ1-1, the V gene TRBV19; D might be TRBD1 (5 bases). The CDR3 is 14 amino acids. The ends were cut back, 0 bases at V and 11 bases at J, with 16 bases in the middle. Germline assignment: CDR1 LNHDA and CDR2 SQIVND (reference sequence). CDR3 DNA: TGTGCCAGTAGTATAGATCGGGACTTACTCGCGGCTTTCTTT. Translation gives CASSIDRDLLAAFF. The complete variable domain, with remaining parts taken from reference TRBV19 and TRBJ1-1, reads DGGITQSPKYLFRKEGQNVTLSCEQNLNHDAMYWYRQDPGQGLRLIYYSQIVNDFQKGDIAEGYSVSREKKESFPLTVTSAQKNPTAFYLCASSIDRDLLAAFFGQGTRLTVV.

V is TRBV19 and J is TRBJ1-2; a weak D match, TRBD1 (5 bases). The V gene's germline CDR1 is LNHDA and CDR2 SQIVND (reference sequence). This CDR3 spans 15 amino acids. V was shortened by 7 bases and J by 2 bases, with 17 bases between the two germline ends. CDR3 region: CASMVADTQNYGYTF. The CDR3 coding sequence is TGTGCCAGTATGGTAGCGGACACCCAGAACTATGGCTACACCTTC.

This clone was picked up one time. The V call is TRBV10-3, the J call TRBJ2-1; TRBD2 aligns across 7 bases. CDR1 and CDR2 (germline): ENHRY, SYGVKD. V shed 0 bases, J shed 5 bases, and the junction held 4 bases outside the gene matches. CDR3 length: 15 residues. CDR3 DNA sequence: TGTGCCATCAGTGAGTCCCGGGACTACAACAATGAGCAGTTCTTC. As protein: CAISESRDYNNEQFF.

This clone was seen only a few times. The rearrangement joins TRBV7-9 to TRBJ1-4; 9 bases line up with TRBD1. Germline V gene lookup returns CDR1 SEHNR and CDR2 FQNEAQ (reference sequence). This CDR3 is built from 17 residues. J lost 4 bases, V lost 5 bases, and 11 bases had no gene match. CDR3 protein: CASSHRDREGNNEKLFF. The CDR3 DNA follows: TGTGCCAGCAGCCATCGGGACAGGGAGGGGAATAATGAAAAACTGTTTTTT. Combining the CDR3 with reference TRBV7-9 and TRBJ1-4 gives the whole variable domain DTGVSQNPRHKITKRGQNVTFRCDPISEHNRLYWYRQTLGQGPEFLTYFQNEAQLEKSRLLSDRFSAERPKGSFSTLEIQRTEQGDSAMYLCASSHRDREGNNEKLFFGSGTQLSVL.

V is TRBV4-3 and J is TRBJ1-6; possible D gene TRBD1, 5 bases. Per the germline V gene, CDR1 is LGHNA and CDR2 is YSLEER. V lost 3 bases, J lost 8 bases, and 14 bases lay in between. The CDR3 is 15 amino acids. Here the CDR3 DNA reads TGCGCCAGCAGCCAGGATCCAGGCAGGGATTCACCCCTCCACTTT. Its protein is CASSQDPGRDSPLHF.

CDR3 coding DNA: TGTGCCACCAGCAGTATTCCAGGGGTCGATGAGCAGTTCTTC. Translation: CATSSIPGVDEQFF. V gene TRBV15 combines with J gene TRBJ2-1, with a weak D call TRBD1 (6 bases). The germline V gene has CDR1 LNHNV and CDR2 YYDKDF (reference sequence). V lost 3 bases, J lost 8 bases, and 14 bases lay in between. The CDR3 is made up of 14 amino acids.

In this sample, this clone turned up once. The chain combines TRBV3-1 (or the pseudogene TRBV3-2) with TRBJ2-5; D might be TRBD2 (6 bases). The CDR3 extends over 14 amino acids. Per the germline V gene, CDR1 is LGHDT and CDR2 is YNNKEL (reference sequence). Trimming left V 4 bases short and J 5 bases short, with 14 bases between. CDR3 loop: CASSPGLLRETQYF. The CDR3 DNA is TGTGCCAGCAGCCCGGGACTCCTTCGGGAGACCCAGTACTTC.

The gene calls are TRBV19 and TRBJ1-5, with 9 bases aligning to TRBD1. Trimming took 5 bases from V and 4 from J; bases not matched to a gene: 9. Looked up from germline, CDR1 is LNHDA and CDR2 is SQIVND (reference sequence). CDR3 length: 16 amino acids. Written as DNA, the CDR3 is TGTGCCAGTAGTCCATCGGGACAGGGCTGGAATCAGCCCCAGCATTTT. The encoded protein is CASSPSGQGWNQPQHF.

A few counts support this clone. J is TRBJ1-2 and V is TRBV4-2; perhaps TRBD1 as D (5 bases). The CDR3 is 16 residues long. The V and J ends lost 0 bases and 0 bases respectively, with 11 bases between them. The germline V gene has CDR1 LGHNA and CDR2 YNFKEQ. CDR3 sequence (DNA): TGTGCCAGCAGCCAAGAGTGGGGGGGAGCTAACTATGGCTACACCTTC. Amino acid sequence: CASSQEWGGANYGYTF.

The chain is built from TRBV28 and TRBJ1-2; 10 bases are shared with TRBD1. CDR1 and CDR2 (germline): MDHEN, SYDVKM. Germline trimming cut 4 bases from V and 5 bases from J; bases unmatched to any gene: 1. The CDR3 length is 13 residues. Here the CDR3 reads CASSWGQGYGYTF. CDR3 bases: TGTGCCAGCAGTTGGGGACAGGGGTATGGCTACACCTTC.

The rearrangement uses TRBV27 and TRBJ1-6, with a weak D call TRBD1 (6 bases). This CDR3 contains 17 residues. Germline CDR1 and CDR2: MNHEY and SMNVEV (reference sequence). V was cut by 0 bases and J by 4 bases, with 13 bases left in between. CDR3 sequence reads: CASSLSLDRTYNSPLHF. CDR3 DNA: TGTGCCAGCAGTTTATCGTTAGACAGGACTTATAATTCACCCCTCCACTTT.

The gene calls are TRBV11-3 and TRBJ2-7, with 7 bases that match TRBD1. V dropped 1 base and J dropped 3; count of bases not matched to a gene: 6. Per the germline V gene, CDR1 is SGHNT and CDR2 is YENEEA. This CDR3 spans 15 amino acids. Written as DNA, the CDR3 is TGTGCCAGCAGCTTAGTCTGGGACAGTGGCTACGAGCAGTACTTC. It encodes CASSLVWDSGYEQYF.

This CDR3 is CASSFTGIYEQYF. The DNA for the CDR3 is TGTGCCAGCAGCTTTACCGGGATTTACGAGCAGTACTTC. J is TRBJ2-7 and V is TRBV28; D may be TRBD2 (5 bases). Trimming left V 6 bases short and J 4 bases short, with 13 bases between. Germline CDR1 reads MDHEN; CDR2 reads SYDVKM. The CDR3 has 13 amino acids.

The chain recombines TRBV15 with TRBJ2-1, with TRBD2 identical over 8 bases. The V segment lost 3 bases and the J segment 0 bases; nucleotides outside the gene matches: 10. CDR1 is LNHNV, CDR2 YYDKDF, per germline (reference sequence). The CDR3 has 18 amino acids. The CDR3 DNA is TGTGCCACCAGCAGCCCGACTAGCGCTCGTAGCTCCTACAATGAGCAGTTCTTC. The encoded protein is CATSSPTSARSSYNEQFF.